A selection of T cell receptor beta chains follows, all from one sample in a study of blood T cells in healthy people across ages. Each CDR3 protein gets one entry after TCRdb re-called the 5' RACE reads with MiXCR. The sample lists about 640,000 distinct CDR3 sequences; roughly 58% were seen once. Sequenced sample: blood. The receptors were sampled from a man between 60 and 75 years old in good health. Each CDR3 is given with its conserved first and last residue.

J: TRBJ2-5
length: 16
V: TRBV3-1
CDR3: CASSRPRRGARETQYF

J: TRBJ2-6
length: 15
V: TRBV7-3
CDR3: CASSLTGLGANVLTF

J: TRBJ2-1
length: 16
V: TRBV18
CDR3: CASSYSGRGSYNEQFF

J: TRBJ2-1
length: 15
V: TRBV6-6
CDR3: CASSLKRGGNNEQFF

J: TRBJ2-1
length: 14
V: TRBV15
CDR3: CATSREGQGYEQFF

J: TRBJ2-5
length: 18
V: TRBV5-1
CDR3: CASSWGLRTGRYQETQYF

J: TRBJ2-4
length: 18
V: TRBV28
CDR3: CASSPGLAGGHTWGIQYF

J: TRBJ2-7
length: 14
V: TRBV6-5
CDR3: CASRPQPSSYEQYF

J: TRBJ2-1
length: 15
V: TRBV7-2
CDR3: CASTLIAGGDNEQFF

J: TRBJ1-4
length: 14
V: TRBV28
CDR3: CASSSRDGGEKLFF

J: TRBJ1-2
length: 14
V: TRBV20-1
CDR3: CSAMGQGISDGYTF

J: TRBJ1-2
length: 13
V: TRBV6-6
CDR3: CASSDRGGGGYTF

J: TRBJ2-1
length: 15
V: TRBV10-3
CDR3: CAIRKRGAPYNEQFF

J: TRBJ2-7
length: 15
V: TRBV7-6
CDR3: CASSLAPGGQYEQYF

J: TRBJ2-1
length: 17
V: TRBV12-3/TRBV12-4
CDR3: CASSSTSGGALVNEQFF

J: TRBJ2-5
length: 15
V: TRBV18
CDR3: CASSPRSIGQETQYF

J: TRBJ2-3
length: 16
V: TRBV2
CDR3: CATSVRPTAPTDTQYF

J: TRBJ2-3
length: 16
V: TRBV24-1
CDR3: CATSDFGGEFTDTQYF

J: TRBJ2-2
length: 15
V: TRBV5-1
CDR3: CASSPGALNTGELFF

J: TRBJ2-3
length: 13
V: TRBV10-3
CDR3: CAIKGTSADTQYF

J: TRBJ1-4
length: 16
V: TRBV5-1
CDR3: CASSRDGRGGNEKLFF

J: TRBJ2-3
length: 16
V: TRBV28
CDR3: CASSLLDRGFTDTQYF